These T cell receptor beta chains were read from a single sample in a study of brain T cells in children with intractable seizures. TCRdb's table, derived via immunoSEQ multiplex PCR, lists solely in-frame clones and lacks some. This sample carries 80,000 or so clones, under 95% of them seen once, and the ten largest clones take roughly 24%. The sample was peripheral blood, taken at surgery. These receptor sequences come from a girl aged 2 to 10 with Rasmussen encephalitis and intractable seizures. Both conserved end residues are part of each CDR3. A D gene is named only where the DNA matches it firmly. The listing skips clone size in some rows; elsewhere it reads once, few, many or a size class.

j_call clone_size d_call v_call cdr3_aa cdr3_nt
TRBJ2-1 . . TRBV7-8 CASSPIHEQFF TGTGCCAGCAGCCCCATCCATGAGCAGTTCTTC
TRBJ2-7 . TRBD1 TRBV7-9 CASSYPPRGQDFSYEQYF TGTGCCAGCAGCTACCCCCCCCGGGGACAGGATTTCTCCTACGAGCAGTACTTC
TRBJ1-2 . TRBD1 TRBV6-5 CASSRQGNYGYTF TGTGCCAGCAGTCGACAGGGGAACTATGGCTACACCTTC
TRBJ2-7 . . TRBV5-4 CASSLWGRSHEQYF TGTGCCAGCAGCTTGTGGGGGAGGTCCCACGAGCAGTACTTC
TRBJ2-7 . TRBD1 TRBV12-3/TRBV12-4 CASSSGTAYEQYF TGTGCCAGCAGCTCAGGGACAGCCTACGAGCAGTACTTC
TRBJ1-6 . . TRBV2 CASSLGLPSYNSPLHF TGTGCCAGCAGTCTCGGGCTTCCCTCCTATAATTCACCCCTCCACTTT
TRBJ2-2 . . TRBV10-2 CASRFRGELFF TGCGCCAGCAGGTTTAGGGGGGAGCTGTTTTTT
TRBJ1-6 . . TRBV4-1 CASSRGRQSSYNSPLHF TGCGCCAGCAGCCGGGGCAGGCAGAGCTCCTATAATTCACCCCTCCACTTT
TRBJ2-3 once TRBD2 TRBV10-3 CAISGGEKRSHDTQYF TGTGCCATCAGCGGGGGGGAAAAGAGGTCCCACGATACGCAGTATTTT
TRBJ1-2 . . TRBV30 CASGPYGYTF TGTGCCTCCGGTCCCTATGGCTACACCTTC
TRBJ2-7 . TRBD1 TRBV4-1 CASSYDRDRTYEQYF TGCGCCAGCAGCTATGACAGGGATAGGACCTACGAGCAGTACTTC
TRBJ2-7 . . TRBV27 CASSPPLQGPDHYEQYF TGTGCCAGCAGTCCCCCATTACAGGGTCCTGACCACTACGAGCAGTACTTC
TRBJ1-5 . TRBD1 TRBV2 CASSWGQSSNQPQHF TGTGCCAGCAGTTGGGGACAGTCTAGCAATCAGCCCCAGCATTTT
TRBJ1-2 . . TRBV19 CASSQSSYGYTF TGTGCCAGTAGCCAGAGCAGCTATGGCTACACCTTC
TRBJ1-4 . . TRBV6-1 CASSETGHVGEKLFF TGTGCCAGCAGTGAGACAGGTCATGTTGGGGAAAAACTGTTTTTT
TRBJ2-1 . . TRBV2 CASSDQAYNEQFF TGTGCCAGCAGTGATCAGGCCTACAATGAGCAGTTCTTC
TRBJ2-1 few TRBD2 TRBV4-1 CASSQGGLAGVTIHNEQFF TGCGCCAGCAGCCAAGGGGGACTAGCGGGAGTCACGATACACAATGAGCAGTTCTTC
TRBJ2-1 . . TRBV5-1 CASSLKGAGLYNEQFF TGCGCCAGCAGCTTGAAGGGAGCAGGCCTTTACAATGAGCAGTTCTTC
TRBJ2-5 . . TRBV5-1 CASSFDPVQETQYF TGCGCCAGCAGCTTCGATCCAGTCCAAGAGACCCAGTACTTC
TRBJ2-5 . . TRBV24-1 CAPVAPQETQYF TGTGCCCCTGTTGCGCCCCAAGAGACCCAGTACTTC
TRBJ2-5 . TRBD2 TRBV5-1 CASSLGLAGGPETQYF TGCGCCAGCAGCTTGGGTCTAGCGGGAGGGCCGGAGACCCAGTACTTC
TRBJ1-4 once . TRBV18 CASSPAAATNEKLFF TGTGCCAGCTCACCTGCAGCTGCAACTAATGAAAAACTGTTTTTT
TRBJ1-1 . . TRBV19 CASSMNTEAFF TGCGCCAGTAGTATGAACACTGAAGCTTTCTTT
TRBJ2-7 . . TRBV11-3 CASSRRRGVGEQYF TGTGCCAGCAGCCGGAGGCGGGGCGTGGGGGAGCAGTACTTC
TRBJ2-1 . TRBD2 TRBV7-2 CASSLRLAGGKGEQFF TGTGCCAGCAGCTTAAGGCTAGCGGGAGGGAAGGGTGAGCAGTTCTTC
TRBJ2-5 . TRBD2 TRBV11-2 CASSFNSGVRETQYF TGTGCCAGCAGCTTCAATAGCGGGGTGAGGGAGACCCAGTACTTC
TRBJ1-1 . . TRBV19 CASSMVRYTEAFF TGTGCCAGTAGTATGGTCCGATACACTGAAGCTTTCTTT
TRBJ2-3 . . TRBV2 CASSEERGGTDTQYF TGTGCCAGCAGTGAAGAAAGGGGAGGTACAGATACGCAGTATTTT
TRBJ2-3 . . TRBV19 CASSRMGGWGSTADTQYF TGTGCCAGTAGTCGGATGGGAGGATGGGGCAGCACAGCAGATACGCAGTATTTT
TRBJ2-2 . . TRBV6-5 CASRAGELFF TGTGCCAGCAGGGCCGGGGAGCTGTTTTTT
TRBJ2-5 . TRBD1 TRBV6-5 CASRQGPGETQYF TGTGCCAGTAGACAGGGGCCGGGGGAGACCCAGTACTTC
TRBJ1-1 . . TRBV7-9 CASSLSREEAFF TGTGCCAGCAGCCTCTCGAGGGAGGAAGCTTTCTTT
TRBJ2-1 . . TRBV6-2/TRBV6-3 CASSYSITGSSYNEQFF TGTGCCAGCAGTTACTCGATTACGGGCAGCTCCTACAATGAGCAGTTCTTC
TRBJ2-3 . . TRBV2 CASSEGEGTDTQYF TGTGCCAGCAGTGAAGGGGAGGGCACAGATACGCAGTATTTT
TRBJ1-5 . TRBD1 TRBV6-1 CASSELLRGTGGLRRPQHF TGTGCCAGCAGTGAACTCTTAAGGGGGACAGGGGGCCTTCGCAGGCCCCAGCATTTT
TRBJ1-5 . . TRBV18 CASSPQYSNQPQHF TGTGCCAGCTCACCACAGTATAGCAATCAGCCCCAGCATTTT
TRBJ2-5 . TRBD1 TRBV6-6 CASSRQGAIETQYF TGTGCCAGCAGCCGACAGGGGGCGATTGAGACCCAGTACTTC
TRBJ2-7 . TRBD2 TRBV5-1 CASTAPGLADYEQYF TGCGCCAGCACTGCGCCGGGACTAGCGGATTACGAGCAGTACTTC
TRBJ1-1 once . TRBV25-1 CASSEAMSGDTEAFF TGTGCCAGCAGTGAGGCAATGAGTGGTGACACTGAAGCTTTCTTT
TRBJ1-1 . . TRBV7-9 CASSLPEGVVTEAFF TGTGCCAGCAGCTTACCGGAGGGGGTAGTCACTGAAGCTTTCTTT
TRBJ2-7 . TRBD1 TRBV30 CAWSSGQGSYEQYF TGTGCCTGGAGCTCCGGACAGGGGTCCTACGAGCAGTACTTC
TRBJ2-7 . TRBD1 TRBV6-5 CASSPLDRASYEQYF TGTGCCAGCAGTCCACTTGACAGGGCCTCCTACGAGCAGTACTTC
TRBJ2-7 . TRBD2 TRBV7-2 CASSMTSGSPSTYEQYF TGTGCCAGCAGCATGACTAGCGGGAGCCCCTCCACCTACGAGCAGTACTTC
TRBJ1-1 . . TRBV5-1 CASSTTMNTEAFF TGCGCCAGCAGCACTACCATGAACACTGAAGCTTTCTTT
TRBJ2-3 . TRBD2 TRBV7-2 CASSYPSGLTDTQYF TGTGCCAGCAGTTACCCTAGCGGTCTCACAGATACGCAGTATTTT
TRBJ1-1 . . TRBV7-3 CASSLKRNVEAFF TGTGCCAGCAGCTTAAAAAGGAACGTTGAAGCTTTCTTT
TRBJ2-7 . . TRBV12-3/TRBV12-4 CASRVDRDYEQYF TGTGCCAGCAGAGTCGACAGAGACTACGAGCAGTACTTC
TRBJ2-1 . . TRBV27 CASSTPGNEQFF TGTGCCAGCAGTACCCCCGGCAATGAGCAGTTCTTC
TRBJ2-5 . . TRBV11-2 CASSFGSGRPVMGTQYF TGTGCCAGCAGCTTCGGTTCCGGGCGGCCGGTTATGGGGACCCAGTACTTC
TRBJ2-7 few TRBD1 TRBV10-1 CASSEAQGAREQYF TGCGCCAGCAGTGAGGCTCAGGGGGCCCGCGAGCAGTACTTC